The T cell receptor (beta chain) under discussion was sequenced for a study of cytomegalovirus exposure and HLA in healthy donors (dated by TCRdb to about 2017). Looking at the study overall: An earlier analysis of several hundred of the donors reported approximately 300 Gb of sequence data and approximately 120 million unique TCR beta sequences obtained from about 200 million T cells. Across 300 to 500 genotyped donors of the cohort, an average of roughly 250,000 unique TCR beta nucleotide sequences per donor were sequenced, and approximately 19% of those sequences were non-productive. Along with the approximately 620-subject first cohort, a separate validation cohort of over a hundred different subjects was used. About five DR-DQ haplotypes were handled as single units for association and clustering, since linkage in the cohort was strong. High-throughput TCR immunosequencing, statistical association of individual TCRs with disease status, and machine learning were combined to predict cytomegalovirus infection status. Typing coverage differed by locus: A, B, C, DRB1 and DQB1 were typed in roughly 620-630 donors, DQA1 in about 500, DPA1 in over 600, and DPB1 in just under 480. Among the approximately 400 genotyped donors, approximately 77% belonged to the genetic ancestry cluster associated with self-reported Caucasian donors. The later analysis used no new phenotypic data to find candidate immune exposures, relying instead on TCR beta sequences and their occurrence across donors. The T cell repertoires of roughly 660 subjects were profiled by immunosequencing and related to cytomegalovirus serostatus. Donor age, sex, ethnicity and CMV serostatus were compiled together with the repertoire data. Both class I and class II loci were covered by HLA typing, at four-digit resolution. An early release covering approximately 600 HLA-typed donors comprised about 300 gigabases of sequencing data and 85 million or so unique TCR sequences. All discovery cohort repertoires had been generated on a single sequencing platform. In a later analysis, previously published TCR beta repertoires from 670 or so donors were re-analyzed and high-resolution HLA genotyping was added so that TCR occurrence patterns could be studied. In a later genetic analysis, genome-wide SNP genotypes for 398 of the 666 donors were used, and that subset was treated as a discovery cohort. To decide whether each TCR beta V gene segment behaved as functional or pseudogenic, an earlier analysis of some 600 of the donors relied on high-throughput TCR beta sequencing. The study aimed to test whether cataloging public T cell receptors could reveal signatures of past pathogen exposure. General study outcomes and caveats: Specific HLA alleles were associated with 16,951 TCR beta sequences at a false discovery rate of 0.05 in a later analysis. The presence/absence analyses assumed that sequencing depth was roughly uniform across donors, and that assumption may not be true. Because counts were too low, some 16 rarely observed V segments, including chromosome 9 orphons, were excluded from the earlier analysis of some 540 of the donors. CMV serostatus was the only immune exposure information available for the cohort. Compared with equally common non-associated chains, HLA-associated TCR beta chains in a later analysis were more clonally expanded and had lower generation probabilities. When HLA alleles, especially DR and DQ, strongly co-occurred, attributing TCR associations to individual alleles was difficult. In a later analysis, several top co-occurrence clusters were reported to appear linked to parvovirus B19, influenza, CMV and Epstein-Barr virus. A further reported finding was that TCR beta sequences accurately predicted the HLA-A and HLA-B alleles for most subjects in the first cohort. Only TCR beta chains were sequenced in this cohort, and the absence of alpha or paired-chain data limited detectable features. In vitro tests confirmed that a few of the cytomegalovirus-associated TCR beta chains recognize cytomegalovirus antigens. Linkage disequilibrium might explain the correlated functional status among segregating V segments, but an unknown experimental factor could not be ruled out. According to the authors, the approach could potentially be generalized to other disease states and immunological phenotypes. The 87-base-pair reads could not distinguish some IMGT-functional V segments, including TRBV6-2 and TRBV6-3, so those segments were excluded. A later analysis found that TCR association rates varied across HLA loci, with DRB1 alleles showing the most associated TCRs and HLA-C alleles the fewest. Cytomegalovirus status was reported to be diagnosed by the classifier with high specificity and sensitivity in both the original and validation cohorts. Because HLA typing was unavailable for some donors at each locus, only the typed subset was used in association tests. A cluster of highly shared sequence variants was judged likely to be a technical artifact of the sequencing pipeline. In the study, around 150 TCR beta chains were listed as associated with cytomegalovirus. While some public TCRs were present in many individuals, most TCR sequences turned up only very rarely across donors. In a later genetic analysis, a missense DCLRE1C variant was associated with V-gene and J-gene trimming of TCR beta chains, and the association was replicated in an independent cohort. A later analysis found that most CMV-associated TCR beta chains appeared HLA-restricted, with HLA associations seemingly driven largely by CMV exposure. An earlier analysis of approximately 600 of the donors showed that most TCR beta V segments appeared in productive rearrangements either about 90% or about 30% of the time, which broadly matched IMGT annotations. A later genetic analysis reported fewer N-insertions in productive TCRs among donors in an Asian-associated ancestry cluster than the roughly 620-donor mean.

The library was prepared using the immunoSEQ multiplex PCR assay. For the multiplex PCR, a mixture combining 60 forward primers for TCR Vbeta segments and 13 reverse primers for TCR Jbeta segments was used. Amplification of the CDR3 region of rearranged TCR beta genes was performed with a multiplex PCR assay on genomic DNA. The amplified TCR beta libraries were sequenced on the Illumina HiSeq System as 87-base-pair reads. Turning to the authors' computational methods: Across the 640 or so repertoires, a later analysis counted around 80 million unique TCR beta chains, about 10 million of which were shared by at least two donors. To remove PCR and sequencing errors, raw reads were error-corrected and collapsed into unique sequences using a nearest-neighbor algorithm that merged closely related sequences. V, D and J gene segments were assigned by aligning CDR3 sequences to IMGT reference sequences. For a sequence to be retained, at least a six-nucleotide match to both a V gene segment and a J gene segment was required. A rearrangement counted as productive if the CDR3 had no stop codons and remained in frame with V and J, and every other rearrangement counted as non-productive. Following IMGT convention, CDR3 was defined as the stretch from the second conserved V-encoded cysteine to the conserved J-encoded phenylalanine. The earlier analysis of 500 to 600 of the donors excluded sequences that lacked an unambiguous match to a single V gene segment. An earlier analysis of 500 to 700 of the donors classified V segments as functional when productive rearrangements were above 56.7% and as segregating when the standard deviation between donors was above 5%. A statistical classification framework was built for diagnosing cytomegalovirus status from the catalog of TCR beta chain sequences. A later analysis assigned V and J genes by comparing TCR nucleotide sequences with IMGT/GENE-DB human TR gene sequences. The TCRdist pipeline was used in a later analysis to assign CDR3 sequences and most-parsimonious VDJ recombination scenarios. In a later analysis, every TCR beta chain was defined by the combination of its CDR3 amino acid sequence and its V-gene family, and reads without a unique V-gene family were dropped. A later analysis removed 592 highly shared, low-generation-probability nucleotide sequences to deal with suspected cross-contamination and a sequencing artifact. In a later analysis, a clonal expansion index for each public chain was calculated from normalized within-repertoire ranks of inferred template counts. Generation probabilities in a later analysis came from a VDJ recombination model fitted to out-of-frame rearrangements, and those results were checked against IGoR. In a later analysis, hypergeometric tests were used to score TCR-TCR, TCR-HLA and TCR-CMV co-occurrence, with a repertoire-size bias correction applied to TCR pairs. False discovery rates were estimated in a later analysis by permuting HLA or CMV assignments 20 times. In a later analysis, co-occurring TCRs were grouped with DBSCAN, and TCRdist sequence similarity was added when clustering was performed within HLA-allele-positive subsets. Co-occurrence clustering excluded repertoires with fewer than 30,000 or more than 120,000 public chains, plus five with anomalous nucleotide sharing. TCRdb carries this immuneACCESS record with in-frame sequences only. Its versions omit some clonotypes, under half of them owing to an unresolved V gene in the studies checked, with the rest unexplained. V and J calls and clone size are those listed in that table; D and trimming were worked out from the DNA. A total of fewer than 150,000 clones appear in this sample, approximately 70% of them only once. Approximately 1.6% of the sample is in the top ten clones.

In total, 630 or so healthy bone marrow donors made up the cohort. Cohort members were all nominally healthy when sampled, although unrecorded immune exposures were likely present. The donor was CMV seronegative and belonged to the group of approximately 320 seronegative cohort members. Every donor gave a peripheral blood sample, and the peripheral blood mononuclear cells from that sample were used for TCR beta sequencing. Genomic DNA extraction from the blood cell samples was performed with the Qiagen DNeasy Blood Extraction Kit. Turning to this clone: Its antigen is currently not known. Base qualities were left out, and no much larger clone turns up one base away.

V drops 1 base and J drops 7 bases, leaving 10 bases in between. The germline V gene sets CDR1 to SGHTA and CDR2 to FQGTGA. The CDR3, from cysteine to phenylalanine, totals 14 residues. CDR3 DNA is the only sequence kept; it has 42 bases, read in frame from the first base. The sequence is built from TRBV7-3 and TRBJ2-2; the best D guess is TRBD2, with 6 bases matching. Sequencing was carried out using PBMCs. This receptor was obtained from a woman aged 30 to 39 in good health and CMV-seronegative. The CDR3 amino acid sequence is: CASSLMEGFGELFF. The nucleotides read TGTGCCAGCAGCTTAATGGAGGGTTTCGGGGAGCTGTTTTTT.